This T cell receptor (beta chain) was obtained from a study of blood T cell repertoires in COVID-19 (dated by TCRdb to between 2020 and 2021). Turning to the overall study: Samples covering the acute and convalescent phases of COVID-19 were provided by collaborators in the United States, Italy and Spain. The samples were drawn from two sources: the first 160 participants of the ongoing ImmuneRACE study, and 1,254 subjects contributed by 6 global collaborators. A freely available public database, intended as a resource for researchers studying the immune response to SARS-CoV-2, is where the repertoires were released. Where available, HLA class I and class II types were obtained from metadata supplied by the sample provider rather than from assay-based typing. Deeply sampled blood TCRbeta repertoires from subjects exposed to, actively infected with, or recovered from COVID-19 were included in the dataset. Nearly every sample came with metadata listing a de-identified subject ID, COVID-19 status, age in years and sex. The material from the prospective study consisted of cDNA or gDNA derived from T cells, B-cell-depleted T cells, or PBMCs. Study-wide findings and limitations: How much clinical and demographic metadata was included differed by source and by participant, and the metadata was provided uncurated.

Samples from volunteer blood donors who had recovered from COVID-19 were contributed by a second Seattle source. The collaborating institutions used their own protocols to collect whole blood in K2EDTA tubes. Collaborator samples were shipped for TCRbeta analysis as frozen whole blood, isolated PBMCs, or DNA extracted from either sample type. The immunoSEQ Assay, a bias-controlled multiplex PCR, was used to amplify TCRbeta CDR3 regions from genomic DNA. The original pipeline was this. Within the assay, amplification of reference gene primers was used to estimate how many nucleated cells each sample contained. To quantify the absolute abundance of each unique TCRbeta CDR3 rearrangement, sequence reads were collapsed and filtered. For each sample, productive Simpson clonality was calculated by taking the square root of Simpson's diversity index across productive rearrangements. TCRdb took this table from immuneACCESS and kept in-frame rearrangements with V and J called. Such tables lack part of the clones; where checked against another copy, unresolved V genes explain under half of the gap, and the rest is unexplained. The V and J calls and clone size were taken over from that table, and D and trimming were inferred from the DNA. The table for this sample lists roughly 160,000 clones; around 83% of them were counted only once. Roughly 19% of the sample is held by the ten biggest clonotypes.

To note about this clone: The antigen this receptor binds is unknown. Base qualities are not provided; no much larger clone lies one nucleotide away.

This receptor was taken from a woman between 70 and 85 years old who had recovered from COVID-19. Sequenced material: peripheral blood.

The DNA sequence follows: TGTGCCAGCTCACGACCCGGGGAGGCCCGAAAAGAGACCCAGTACTTC. Its translation is CASSRPGEARKETQYF. Recombination connected TRBV18 to TRBJ2-5; a tentative D match to TRBD2 spans 6 bases. CDR1 KGHSH and CDR2 LQKENI were looked up in the germline V gene. The CDR3 runs 16 residues from the cysteine to the phenylalanine. Of all the DNA, just the CDR3 is kept, 48 bases in frame from base 1. Cut back by 4 bases and 3 bases, the V and J ends lie 18 bases apart.